Described below is a single TCR beta chain sequence and its context. These data originate in a study of T cell repertoires in cytomegalovirus infection. On the study more broadly: Public signatures in TCR beta pointed to CMV infection and matching HLA type.

This CDR3 is built from 11 residues. Germline CDR1 DFQATT, CDR2 SNEGSKA (reference sequence). The trim removed 6 bases at V and 9 bases at J, leaving 6 bases unmatched. TCRdb reprocessed the reads via MiXCR and lists one record per CDR3 protein. The sample has about 740,000 distinct CDR3 sequences, 35% seen once; the top ten hold 2.5% to 3%. The chain couples TRBV20-1 to TRBJ2-7; TRBD2 agrees at 9 bases. The TCR sequence derives from a human donor in good health (CMV status not recorded). Some clones in this sample may be carry-over from other donors' samples. Source material: PBMCs. CDR3 amino acids: CSARGLAAQYF. The CDR3 coding sequence is TGCAGTGCCAGGGGACTAGCCGCGCAGTACTTC.